This passage covers 15 T cell receptor beta chains from one sample sequenced in a study of blood T cell repertoires in COVID-19. Method: immunoSEQ multiplex PCR; TCRdb's copy keeps in-frame clones and lacks some. The sample carries 250,000 to 300,000 clones, roughly 85% recorded once. Material: peripheral blood. The receptors stem from a man aged 50 to 60 with active or convalescent COVID-19.

Only one count was recorded for this clone. The chain couples TRBV28 to TRBJ2-7; 12 positions agree with TRBD1. Per the germline V gene, CDR1 is MDHEN and CDR2 is SYDVKM. The CDR3 spans 15 residues. Losses at the gene ends were 6 bases for V and 4 bases for J; bases not matched to a gene: 7. CDR3 residues: CASRAPGQGAYEQYF. CDR3 nucleotides: TGTGCCAGCAGGGCCCCGGGACAGGGGGCTTACGAGCAGTACTTC.

The table lists this clone with a few counts. The chain recombines TRBV2 with TRBJ2-5; 9 bases line up with TRBD2. The CDR3 consists of 15 residues. The V segment lost 7 bases and the J segment 2 bases; nucleotides outside the gene matches: 8. Germline-derived CDR1 and CDR2 are SNHLY and FYNNEI. The CDR3 bases are TGTGCCAGCAAGTTAGCGGGAGTACGGCAAGAGACCCAGTACTTC. This translates into CASKLAGVRQETQYF.

Concerning this clone itself: The sample holds other DNA sequences that translate to the same CDR3. This chain links TRBV5-1 with TRBJ2-1, with TRBD2 identical over 13 bases. CDR3 length: 16 amino acids. CDR1 and CDR2 from the germline V gene are SGHRS and YFSETQ. After removal of 0 bases from V and 9 bases from J, the junction contained 6 bases not matched to a gene. CDR3 protein: CASSLGGLAGVGEQFF. Written as DNA, the CDR3 is TGCGCCAGCAGCTTGGGCGGACTAGCGGGAGTGGGTGAGCAGTTCTTC.

The V call is TRBV6-5, the J call TRBJ1-5; TRBD1 matches 7 bases. Germline V gives CDR1 MNHEY, CDR2 SVGAGI. Unmatched junction bases numbered 7, after V lost 11 bases and J lost 6 bases. The CDR3 is made up of 12 amino acids. CDR3 coding DNA: TGTGCCGGAGGGACAGTCGCTCAGCCCCAGCATTTT. Encoded protein: CAGGTVAQPQHF.

This clone has only a few counts. The rearrangement joins TRBV28 to TRBJ1-6; TRBD1 might be the D (5 bases). Germline CDR1 reads MDHEN; CDR2 reads SYDVKM. Trimming cost V 3 bases and J 0 bases, with 6 bases left between them. The CDR3 loop spans 15 amino acids. CDR3 region: CASSFDSSYNSPLHF. For the CDR3, the DNA is TGTGCCAGCAGTTTTGACAGCTCCTATAATTCACCCCTCCACTTT.

This clone was observed a few times. V usage is TRBV30 and J usage is TRBJ2-2, with 10 bases matching TRBD1. The CDR3 length is 14 residues. Germline lookup yields CDR1 GTSNPN and CDR2 SVGIG (reference sequence). The J segment lost 6 bases and the V segment lost 7 bases, leaving 8 bases of the junction unmatched. For the CDR3, the DNA is TGTGCCTTGACAGGGGGCGTATCAGCCGGGGAGCTGTTTTTT. Protein sequence: CALTGGVSAGELFF.

The V call is TRBV5-4, the J call TRBJ2-1, with 8 bases lining up with TRBD2. This CDR3 is built from 14 residues. J lost 7 bases, V lost 3 bases, and 6 bases had no gene match. Germline V gene lookup returns CDR1 SGHNT and CDR2 YYREEE (reference sequence). The CDR3 protein is CASSSQREQNEQFF. CDR3 nucleotides: TGTGCCAGCAGCTCCCAGCGGGAGCAGAATGAGCAGTTCTTC.

V gene TRBV7-9 combines with J gene TRBJ2-5; D may be TRBD1 (5 bases). Germline values: CDR1 SEHNR, CDR2 FQNEAQ (reference sequence). CDR3 length: 14 amino acids. V was shortened by 5 bases and J by 5 bases, with 15 bases between the two germline ends. The CDR3 loop reads CASSARQMRETQYF. In DNA form, the CDR3 reads TGTGCCAGCAGCGCGCGACAGATGCGGGAGACCCAGTACTTC.

The genes are TRBV18 and TRBJ1-1; D unresolved. With 2 bases removed from V and 1 base from J, the gap between germline ends came to 8 bases. The germline V gene encodes CDR1 KGHSH and CDR2 LQKENI. The CDR3 is 14 residues long. The CDR3 sequence is CASSPSLQNTEAFF. The CDR3 nucleotides are TGTGCCAGCTCACCATCTTTACAGAACACTGAAGCTTTCTTT. Combining the CDR3 with reference TRBV18 and TRBJ1-1 gives the whole variable domain NAGVMQNPRHLVRRRGQEARLRCSPMKGHSHVYWYRQLPEEGLKFMVYLQKENIIDESGMPKERFSAEFPKEGPSILRIQQVVRGDSAAYFCASSPSLQNTEAFFGQGTRLTVV.

The gene calls are TRBV14 and TRBJ2-1; 8 bases match TRBD2. The CDR3 spans 17 residues. CDR1 and CDR2 (germline): SGHDN, FVKESK. V shed 1 base and J 8 bases; nucleotides not matched to a gene: 13. This chain's CDR3 is CASSQVFLAGGVHEQFF. CDR3 DNA sequence: TGTGCCAGCAGCCAAGTCTTCCTGGCGGGAGGTGTGCATGAGCAGTTCTTC. Drawing the rest from reference TRBV14 and TRBJ2-1, the complete variable domain is EAGVTQFPSHSVIEKGQTVTLRCDPISGHDNLYWYRRVMGKEIKFLLHFVKESKQDESGMPNNRFLAERTGGTYSTLKVQPAELEDSGVYFCASSQVFLAGGVHEQFFGPGTRLTVL.

This chain connects TRBV7-2 to TRBJ2-2; 7 nucleotides agree with TRBD1. Germline V lookup: CDR1 SGHTA, CDR2 FQGNSA. Germline trimming cut 5 bases from V and 2 bases from J; bases unmatched to any gene: 8. CDR3 size: 16 residues. CDR3 region: CASSIFGDRNTGELFF. As DNA, the CDR3 is TGTGCCAGCAGCATTTTTGGGGACAGAAACACCGGGGAGCTGTTTTTT.

The chain recombines TRBV15 with TRBJ2-2; possibly TRBD2 for D (5 bases). The V and J ends lost 8 bases and 0 bases respectively, with 10 bases between them. The CDR3 spans 14 residues. Germline V gene data show CDR1 as LNHNV and CDR2 as YYDKDF (reference sequence). The DNA of the CDR3 is TGTGCCACCCGGACTGGAACGAACACCGGGGAGCTGTTTTTT. Amino acid sequence: CATRTGTNTGELFF.

The chain combines TRBV27 with TRBJ1-1; a weak D match, TRBD1 (5 bases). The germline V and J ends were trimmed by 2 bases and 0 bases, with 7 bases remaining between them. CDR1 is MNHEY and CDR2 is SMNVEV in the germline V gene (reference sequence). The length of the CDR3 is 14 residues. CDR3 loop: CASSLTGMNTEAFF. The CDR3, as DNA: TGTGCCAGCAGTTTAACAGGTATGAACACTGAAGCTTTCTTT.

The rearrangement uses TRBV28 and TRBJ1-3; D remains unclear. The germline gives CDR1 MDHEN, CDR2 SYDVKM. This CDR3 comprises 14 residues. Trimming pared 8 bases from V and 1 base from J, leaving 12 bases between. The CDR3 DNA reads TGTGCCAGCCGAGGGTCCGGGTCTGGAAACACCATATATTTT. Amino acid sequence: CASRGSGSGNTIYF.

The V call is TRBV27, the J call TRBJ2-2, with TRBD1 matching over 7 bases. There are 16 residues in the CDR3. J was trimmed by 0 bases and V by 4 bases; bases with no gene match: 5. Per the germline V gene, CDR1 is MNHEY and CDR2 is SMNVEV (reference sequence). The CDR3 bases are TGTGCCAGCAGTTCTCCCGGGACAGCGAACACCGGGGAGCTGTTTTTT. Encoded protein: CASSSPGTANTGELFF.